The source of this T cell receptor beta chain is a study of OX40 agonist ivuxolimab in advanced cancers. General study results and limits: Mean expanded clone counts were higher in CD8+ than CD4+ T cells.

In the case of this clone: Its specificity is unknown.

Germline CDR1 and CDR2: SGHAT and FQNNGV. V lost 3 bases, J lost 2 bases, and 7 bases lay in between. This CDR3 contains 13 residues. Sequencing used immunoSEQ multiplex PCR; TCRdb keeps in-frame clones, though not all of them. The sample shows approximately 78,000 clones, about 87% of them seen only once. The V and J genes are TRBV11-2 and TRBJ1-2; D not resolved. The sequence was obtained from an adult with an advanced solid tumor such as melanoma, head and neck, liver or kidney cancer. The material was CD4+ or CD8+ T cells sorted from blood, obtained in a trial of the OX40 agonist ivuxolimab. Here the CDR3 reads CASSFKRNYGYTF. For the CDR3, the DNA is TGTGCCAGCAGCTTCAAACGGAACTATGGCTACACCTTC.